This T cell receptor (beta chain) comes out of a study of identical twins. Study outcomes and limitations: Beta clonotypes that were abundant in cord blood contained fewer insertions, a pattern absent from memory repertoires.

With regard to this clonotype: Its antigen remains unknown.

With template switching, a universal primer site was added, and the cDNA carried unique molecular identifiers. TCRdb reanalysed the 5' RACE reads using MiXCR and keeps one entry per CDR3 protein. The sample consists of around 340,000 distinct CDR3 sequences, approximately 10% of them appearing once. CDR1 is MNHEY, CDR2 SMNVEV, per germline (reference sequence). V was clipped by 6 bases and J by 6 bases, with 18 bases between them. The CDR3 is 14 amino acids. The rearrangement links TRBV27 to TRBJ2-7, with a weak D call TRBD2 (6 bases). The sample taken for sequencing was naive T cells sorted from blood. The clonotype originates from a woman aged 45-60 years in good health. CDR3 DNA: TGTGCCAGCAGATCACGGCCGGGGGACCTCGAGCAGTACTTC. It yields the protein CASRSRPGDLEQYF.